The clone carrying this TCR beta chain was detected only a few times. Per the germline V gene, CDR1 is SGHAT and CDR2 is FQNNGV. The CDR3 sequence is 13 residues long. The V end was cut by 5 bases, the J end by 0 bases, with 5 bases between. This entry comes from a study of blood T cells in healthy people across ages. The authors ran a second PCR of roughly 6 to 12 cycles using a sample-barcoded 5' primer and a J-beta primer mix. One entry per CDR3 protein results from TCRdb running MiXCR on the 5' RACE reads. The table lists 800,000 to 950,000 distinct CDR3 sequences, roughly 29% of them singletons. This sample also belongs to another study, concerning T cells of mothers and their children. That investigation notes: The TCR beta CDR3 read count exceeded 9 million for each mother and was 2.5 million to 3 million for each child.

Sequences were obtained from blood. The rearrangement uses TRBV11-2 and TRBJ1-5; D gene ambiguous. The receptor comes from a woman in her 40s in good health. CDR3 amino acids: CASSQSSNQPQHF. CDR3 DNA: TGTGCCAGCAGCCAGAGTAGCAATCAGCCCCAGCATTTT.